This T cell receptor beta chain originates from a study of technical replicates of blood from a handful of donors. Losses at the gene ends were 5 bases for V and 6 bases for J; bases not matched to a gene: 10. Germline CDR1 and CDR2: SGDLS and YYNGEE. This CDR3 is 15 amino acids long. Generated by immunoSEQ multiplex PCR, the TCRdb table keeps only in-frame clones and is missing some. The profile shows 76,000 or so clones, 91% of them singletons. Sequencing was done on a sample of T cells isolated from PBMCs. J is TRBJ2-2 and V is TRBV9, with 7 positions matching TRBD2. The TCR was taken from a human donor in good health. CDR3: CASSAIGTNAGELFF. CDR3 sequence (DNA): TGTGCCAGCAGTGCCATTGGGACTAACGCCGGGGAGCTGTTTTTT.